This T cell receptor (beta chain) comes out of a study of sequential checkpoint blockade in melanoma. Study summary: Maintenance nivolumab came after either treatment sequence. Matched biopsies came pretreatment and at week 13 for approximately 22 patients.

With 0 bases removed from V and 1 base from J, the gap between germline ends came to 13 bases. Germline CDR1 and CDR2: SGDLS and YYNGEE. This CDR3 is built from 17 residues. Concerning this clone: The antigen remains unidentified.

Repertoires were generated with immunoSEQ multiplex PCR, while TCRdb's copy carries only in-frame clones and drops some. Found here are about 21,000 clones, more than 25% of them singletons; the top ten hold about 6.7%. The study's findings and limits: Rising tumor T-cell fraction and clonality meant about 30 times likelier benefit.

Treatment here: randomized to nivolumab then ipilimumab (arm A) or the reverse (arm B). Patients had received no earlier DNA-damaging chemotherapy. This receptor was obtained from a human donor with melanoma. Sequences were derived from tumor tissue (inferred from file names), sampled from a patient given nivolumab and ipilimumab in sequence. The chain has TRBV9 and TRBJ2-2, with no clear D. The CDR3 bases are TGTGCCAGCAGCGTAGGGCTCTCAGCAGTGAACACCGGGGAGCTGTTTTTT. It yields the protein CASSVGLSAVNTGELFF.